Given below is one TCR beta chain in context. The CDR3 consists of 17 residues. Looked up from germline, CDR1 is SEHNR and CDR2 is FQNEAQ (reference sequence). V shed 2 bases and J 2 bases; nucleotides not matched to a gene: 11. Per the original data handling: Nucleated cell number was recorded as an estimate derived from reference gene primer amplification. Clones were sequenced by immunoSEQ multiplex PCR, and TCRdb holds only the in-frame ones, with some missing. The V and J calls and clone size were taken over from that table, and D and trimming were inferred from the DNA. The profile shows approximately 70,000 clones, 60% to 75% of them singletons. The data are from a study of blood T cell repertoires in COVID-19.

The rearrangement joins TRBV7-9 to TRBJ1-2; 7 nucleotides line up with TRBD1. This TCR came from an older woman with acute or convalescent COVID-19. Sample: peripheral blood. This CDR3 reads CASSLKTGTTLNYGYTF. The CDR3 DNA sequence: TGTGCCAGCAGCTTAAAGACAGGGACCACCCTCAACTATGGCTACACCTTC.